These T cell receptor beta chains were read from a single sample in a study of shared clonotypes between healthy human individuals. Measured with immunoSEQ multiplex PCR; TCRdb has only the in-frame clones, and not every one. The data contain hundreds of thousands of clones, 95% to 96% of them singletons. Input material: naive CD8+ T cells sorted from blood. Receptors originate from a woman in her 30s in good health. The CDR3 runs from the conserved cysteine through the conserved F or W. The order of the fields is clone size, D gene, J gene, V gene, CDR3 DNA, CDR3 protein. D genes are given only for firm matches. A clone size is listed for some rows: how often the clone was seen (once, few, many), or a class if it is expanded.

.,.,TRBJ1-4,TRBV11-2,TGTGCCAGCAGCTTAGCGCCAGCAACTGAAAAACTGTTTTTT,CASSLAPATEKLFF
.,.,TRBJ1-6,TRBV28,TGTGCCAGCAGTTTAGTAGGGGAAGGGAATTCACCCCTCCACTTT,CASSLVGEGNSPLHF
few,.,TRBJ1-1,TRBV5-4,TGTGCCAGCAGCTTGGTAGACACTGAAGCTTTCTTT,CASSLVDTEAFF
.,.,TRBJ2-3,TRBV14,TGTGCCAGCAGCCTCCTGGGGTTCGGCACAGATACGCAGTATTTT,CASSLLGFGTDTQYF
.,.,TRBJ2-7,TRBV13,TGTGCCAGCAGCTCTTCCCGGGACTTGTTCTACGAGCAGTACTTC,CASSSSRDLFYEQYF
.,.,TRBJ2-5,TRBV4-1,TGCGCCAGCAGCCAACACGTGGCCCAAGAGACCCAGTACTTC,CASSQHVAQETQYF
.,.,TRBJ2-7,TRBV28,TGTGCCAGCAGATTTGGGCTGGGGCAGTACTTC,CASRFGLGQYF
.,.,TRBJ2-3,TRBV27,TGTGCCAGCAGTTTAGGTGGGGATACGCAGTATTTT,CASSLGGDTQYF
.,TRBD2,TRBJ2-1,TRBV19,TGTGCCAGTAGCCCAAGAGCGGGAGGGGAAAATGAGCAGTTCTTC,CASSPRAGGENEQFF
.,.,TRBJ2-1,TRBV15,TGTGCCACCAGCCCGAACGGCCCTTACAATGAGCAGTTCTTC,CATSPNGPYNEQFF
.,.,TRBJ2-7,TRBV25-1,TGTGCCAGCGGGTTCCAGGGTAACGAGCAGTACTTC,CASGFQGNEQYF
.,TRBD1,TRBJ2-7,TRBV28,TGTGCCAGCAGTTACTCCGGGACAGGGGCCTACGAGCAGTACTTC,CASSYSGTGAYEQYF
.,.,TRBJ2-7,TRBV11-2,TGTGCCAGCAGCTTAGGTTGGGCGGGATCCTACGAGCAGTACTTC,CASSLGWAGSYEQYF
.,.,TRBJ2-2,TRBV11-2,TGTGCCAGCAGCTGGCAGGGGAACACCGGGGAGCTGTTTTTT,CASSWQGNTGELFF
.,.,TRBJ2-7,TRBV2,TGTGCCAGCAGTGAGGCAGGGTGGGAGCAGTACTTC,CASSEAGWEQYF
.,TRBD1,TRBJ1-1,TRBV27,TGTGCCAGCAGCACAGGGGGGAACACTGAAGCTTTCTTT,CASSTGGNTEAFF
once,TRBD2,TRBJ2-1,TRBV6-1,TGTGCCAGCAGTGGGAGGGTAGCGGGACTAATCGGTGAGCAGTTCTTC,CASSGRVAGLIGEQFF
.,.,TRBJ1-1,TRBV7-2,TGTGCCAGATCGGCGAAGAAGGTGGGAAAAGCAGAAGCTTTCTTT,CARSAKKVGKAEAFF
.,TRBD1,TRBJ2-2,TRBV28,TGTGCCAGCAGCTATGCCTTGGACAGGGGCGTCGGGGAGCTGTTTTTT,CASSYALDRGVGELFF
.,.,TRBJ2-5,TRBV7-8,TGTGCCAGCAGCCAAAGGCGGTCCCAAGAGACCCAGTACTTC,CASSQRRSQETQYF
.,.,TRBJ1-1,TRBV30,TGTGCCTGGAGTGTAATGGACCCGTACACTGAAGCTTTCTTT,CAWSVMDPYTEAFF
.,.,TRBJ1-1,TRBV28,TGTGCCAGCTCAGGTGGTTTCGGCACTGAAGCTTTCTTT,CASSGGFGTEAFF
.,.,TRBJ2-1,TRBV29-1,TGCAGCGTTGTCGGAAGAAACAATGAGCAGTTCTTC,CSVVGRNNEQFF
.,.,TRBJ2-1,TRBV5-4,TGTGCCAGCAGCTGGGGCAGTACCGGTGAGCAGTTCTTC,CASSWGSTGEQFF
once,.,TRBJ2-7,TRBV27,TGTGCCAGCAGTTCTTTCCAGGGAATGTACGAGCAGTACTTC,CASSSFQGMYEQYF
.,.,TRBJ1-1,TRBV7-9,TGTGCCAGCAGCTCCCGGGTGGACTTGAACACTGAAGCTTTCTTT,CASSSRVDLNTEAFF
.,TRBD2,TRBJ2-7,TRBV5-6,TGTGCCAGCAGCTTGACTAGCGGGAGTCAGGTCAACTCCTACGAGCAGTACTTC,CASSLTSGSQVNSYEQYF
.,.,TRBJ1-2,TRBV28,TGTGCCAGCAGTTTATGGGACGACAGGCAAGGCTACACCTTC,CASSLWDDRQGYTF
.,TRBD2,TRBJ2-7,TRBV10-2,TGCGCCAGCTCCATTACTAGCGGGTCCCCCTACGAGCAGTACTTC,CASSITSGSPYEQYF
.,.,TRBJ1-2,TRBV6-5,TGTGCCAGCAGTTACCAGGGCTACTATGGCTACACCTTC,CASSYQGYYGYTF
.,.,TRBJ1-2,TRBV5-6,TGTGCCAGCAGCTTGGGGGAAAAGGATGGCTACACCTTC,CASSLGEKDGYTF
.,.,TRBJ2-5,TRBV28,TGTGCCAGCAGAAAAGAGGGACTGTTTGTGACCCAGTACTTC,CASRKEGLFVTQYF
.,TRBD2,TRBJ2-1,TRBV7-9,TGTGCCAGCAGCACCTCCGGGACTAGCGGGAGTTTGAATGAGCAGTTCTTC,CASSTSGTSGSLNEQFF
.,.,TRBJ2-3,TRBV29-1,TGCAGCGTTGAAGACGGGGGCGGGAGAACTCATAGCACAGATACGCAGTATTTT,CSVEDGGGRTHSTDTQYF
.,.,TRBJ2-3,TRBV28,TGTGCCAGCAGTTTGGGCTTCGCCTCCCCAGATACGCAGTATTTT,CASSLGFASPDTQYF
.,.,TRBJ1-5,TRBV7-2,TGTGCCAGCATCGATGAAGTGGGCCTGGGGCGCAATCAGCCCCAGCATTTT,CASIDEVGLGRNQPQHF
once,TRBD1,TRBJ2-2,TRBV28,TGTGCCAGCAGTTTCGGCATAGGACAGGCGGACACCGGGGAGCTGTTTTTT,CASSFGIGQADTGELFF
.,.,TRBJ2-1,TRBV29-1,TGCAGCGTTGAGATCAGGTTTTACAATGAGCAGTTCTTC,CSVEIRFYNEQFF
once,TRBD1,TRBJ2-1,TRBV6-5,TGTGCCAGCAGCGTCGGACAGGGGTTCGAGCAGTTCTTC,CASSVGQGFEQFF
.,.,TRBJ2-7,TRBV7-9,TGTGCCAGCAGCGAGGGGAGTTACGAGCAGTACTTC,CASSEGSYEQYF
.,TRBD2,TRBJ2-1,TRBV5-6,TGTGCCAGCAGCGCTAGCGTGCGGGAGATACTGGACAATGAGCAGTTCTTC,CASSASVREILDNEQFF
.,TRBD1,TRBJ2-1,TRBV28,TGTGCCAGCAGTTCCCCCCGGCAGGGGGTATGGGGCACCAATGAGCAGTTCTTC,CASSSPRQGVWGTNEQFF
.,.,TRBJ2-5,TRBV4-1,TGCGCCAGCAGCCACCTTAGCCCCCGGGCCCTCCAGACCCAGTACTTC,CASSHLSPRALQTQYF
.,TRBD1,TRBJ2-1,TRBV7-9,TGTGCCAGCAGCGCCCGGGACAGGGGACCCCTCAATGAGCAGTTCTTC,CASSARDRGPLNEQFF
.,.,TRBJ2-3,TRBV5-4,TGTGCCAGCAGCGGAAGCACAGATACGCAGTATTTT,CASSGSTDTQYF
.,.,TRBJ2-2,TRBV19,TGTGCCAGTAGCCAACCCGATGCCGGCAACACCGGGGAGCTGTTTTTT,CASSQPDAGNTGELFF
.,.,TRBJ1-1,TRBV18,TGTGCCAGCCCCGAAAAACAGGGTCCGAACACTGAAGCTTTCTTT,CASPEKQGPNTEAFF
.,.,TRBJ2-1,TRBV27,TGTGCCAGCAGATCCGGGACGGCGACTGAGCAGTTCTTC,CASRSGTATEQFF
.,TRBD2,TRBJ2-1,TRBV5-1,TGCGCCAGCAGCTTGAGCGGGAGGGCCGGTAATGAGCAGTTCTTC,CASSLSGRAGNEQFF
.,TRBD1,TRBJ1-3,TRBV6-6,TGTGCCAGCAGTTTTAAAACAGGGGCTGGAAACACCATATATTTT,CASSFKTGAGNTIYF
.,.,TRBJ1-2,TRBV27,TGTGCCAGCAGTTTATTAGGGGGTGGCTATGGCTACACCTTC,CASSLLGGGYGYTF
.,.,TRBJ2-3,TRBV5-1,TGCGCCAGCAGCTTAGGGGTGATGGGCACAGATACGCAGTATTTT,CASSLGVMGTDTQYF
.,.,TRBJ1-5,TRBV16,TGTGCCAGCAGCCAATCGTTTGCAGGGGTATTAGATCAGCCCCAGCATTTT,CASSQSFAGVLDQPQHF
few,TRBD1,TRBJ1-5,TRBV19,TGTGCCAGTAGTATTGGGACAGGGTATCAGCCCCAGCATTTT,CASSIGTGYQPQHF
.,.,TRBJ2-7,TRBV6-5,TGTGCCAGCAGTTACTCAAGCTCCTACGAGCAGTACTTC,CASSYSSSYEQYF
.,.,TRBJ2-1,TRBV27,TGTGCCAGCAGTTTATTCCCGGGGAATGAGCAGTTCTTC,CASSLFPGNEQFF
.,.,TRBJ1-5,TRBV28,TGTGCCAGCAGCTACCCCCGGGGCCTGCAGCCCCAGCATTTT,CASSYPRGLQPQHF